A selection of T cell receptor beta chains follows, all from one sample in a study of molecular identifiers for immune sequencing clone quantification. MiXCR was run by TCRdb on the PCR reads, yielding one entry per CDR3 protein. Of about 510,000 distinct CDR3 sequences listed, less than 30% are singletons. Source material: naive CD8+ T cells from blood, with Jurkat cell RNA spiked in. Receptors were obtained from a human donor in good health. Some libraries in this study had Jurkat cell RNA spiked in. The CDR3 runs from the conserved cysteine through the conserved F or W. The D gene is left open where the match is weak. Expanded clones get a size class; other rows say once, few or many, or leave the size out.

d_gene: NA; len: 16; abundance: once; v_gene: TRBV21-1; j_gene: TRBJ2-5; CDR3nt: TGTGCCAGCAGCAAAGATTCTGGGACTACCCCCGAGACCCAGTACTTC; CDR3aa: CASSKDSGTTPETQYF
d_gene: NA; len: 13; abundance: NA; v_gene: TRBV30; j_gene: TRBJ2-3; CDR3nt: TGTGCCTGGAGTGTGGCGGGCACAGATACGCAGTATTTT; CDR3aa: CAWSVAGTDTQYF
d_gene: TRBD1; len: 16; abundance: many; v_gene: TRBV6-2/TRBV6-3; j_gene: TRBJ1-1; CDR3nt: TGTGCCAGCATTTACCCAAGGGCAGGGGGCAGCGTTGAAGCTTTCTTT; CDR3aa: CASIYPRAGGSVEAFF
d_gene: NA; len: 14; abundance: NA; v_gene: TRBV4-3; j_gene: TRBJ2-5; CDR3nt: TGCGCCAGCAGCCAATACACGGTCGGGGAGACCCGGTGCTTC; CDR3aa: CASSQYTVGETRCF
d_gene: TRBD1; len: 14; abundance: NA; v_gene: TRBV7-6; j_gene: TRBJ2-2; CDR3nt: TGTGCCAGCAGCTGGGACAGCAACACCGGGGAGCTGTTTTTT; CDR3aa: CASSWDSNTGELFF
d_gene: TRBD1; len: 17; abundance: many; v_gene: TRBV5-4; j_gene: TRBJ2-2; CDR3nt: TGTGCCAGCAGCTTGGGGACAGGGGAGAGTAACACCGGGGAGCTGTTTTTT; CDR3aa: CASSLGTGESNTGELFF
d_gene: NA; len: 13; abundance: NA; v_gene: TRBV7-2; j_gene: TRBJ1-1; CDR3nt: TGTGCCAGCAGCTACCCATCAGGGGCTGAAGCTTTCTTT; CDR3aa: CASSYPSGAEAFF
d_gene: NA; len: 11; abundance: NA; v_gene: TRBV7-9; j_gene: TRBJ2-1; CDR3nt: TGTGCCAGCAGCTTAATCCAGGATCCGTTCTTC; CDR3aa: CASSLIQDPFF
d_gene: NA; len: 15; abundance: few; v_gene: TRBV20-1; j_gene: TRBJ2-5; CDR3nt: TGCAGTGCTATAACGACACGCGGCTTACAAGAGACCCAGTACTTC; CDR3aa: CSAITTRGLQETQYF
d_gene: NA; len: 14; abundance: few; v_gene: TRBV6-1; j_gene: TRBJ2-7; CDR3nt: TGTGCCAGCAGTGAGTGGCTAGAGACCTACGAGCAGTACTTC; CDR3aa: CASSEWLETYEQYF
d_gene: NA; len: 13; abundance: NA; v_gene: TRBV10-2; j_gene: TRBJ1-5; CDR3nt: TGCGCCAGCAGTGGGACGAGCATGGGGCCCCAGCATTTT; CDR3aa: CASSGTSMGPQHF
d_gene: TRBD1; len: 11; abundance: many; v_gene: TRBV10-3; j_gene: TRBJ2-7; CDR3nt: TGTGCCACCAGACAGGGTTACGAGCAGTACTTC; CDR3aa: CATRQGYEQYF
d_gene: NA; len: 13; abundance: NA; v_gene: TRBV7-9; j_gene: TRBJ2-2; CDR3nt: TGTGCCAGCAGCCTCATCTTGGGCCGGGAGCTGTTTTTT; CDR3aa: CASSLILGRELFF
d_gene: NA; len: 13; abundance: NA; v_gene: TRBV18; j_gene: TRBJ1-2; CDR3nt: TGTGCCAGCTCTCCGGACGGAGTCTATGGCTACACCTTC; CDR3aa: CASSPDGVYGYTF
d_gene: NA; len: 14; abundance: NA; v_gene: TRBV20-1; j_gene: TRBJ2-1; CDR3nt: TGCAGTGCCCACGTCGATAGGGGAGTGGATGAGCAGTTCTTC; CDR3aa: CSAHVDRGVDEQFF
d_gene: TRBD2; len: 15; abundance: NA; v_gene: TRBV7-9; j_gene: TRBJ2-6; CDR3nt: TGTGCCAGCAGCCGGGGAGGGTCTGGGGCCAACGTCCTGACTTTC; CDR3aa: CASSRGGSGANVLTF
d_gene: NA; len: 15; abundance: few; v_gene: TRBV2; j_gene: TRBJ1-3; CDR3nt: TGTGCCAGCAGTGAAGCGGGAGGGAGGGGAAACACCATATATTTT; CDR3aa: CASSEAGGRGNTIYF
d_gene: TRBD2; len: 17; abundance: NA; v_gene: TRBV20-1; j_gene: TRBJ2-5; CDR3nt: TGCAGTGCAGGTGCCAGCGGGGGGATACGGGGCCAAGAGACCCAGTACTTC; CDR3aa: CSAGASGGIRGQETQYF
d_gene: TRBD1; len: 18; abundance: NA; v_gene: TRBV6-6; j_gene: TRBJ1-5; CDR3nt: TGTGCCAGCAGTTACTCCCCTCAACGGGACAGGGGAAATCAGCCCCAGCATTTT; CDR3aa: CASSYSPQRDRGNQPQHF
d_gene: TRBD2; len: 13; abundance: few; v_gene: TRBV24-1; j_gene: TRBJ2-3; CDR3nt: TGTGCCACCAGCGGTGGGACTAGCGGGATTTCCTATTTT; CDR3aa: CATSGGTSGISYF
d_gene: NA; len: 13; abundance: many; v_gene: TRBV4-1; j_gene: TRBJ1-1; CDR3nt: TGCGCCAGCACACTACAGGGAAACACTGAAGCTTTCTTT; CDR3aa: CASTLQGNTEAFF
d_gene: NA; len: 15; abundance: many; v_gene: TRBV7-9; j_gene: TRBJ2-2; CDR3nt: TGTGCCAGCAGCGGACCGACTAGGACCACCGGGGAGCTGTTTTTT; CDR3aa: CASSGPTRTTGELFF
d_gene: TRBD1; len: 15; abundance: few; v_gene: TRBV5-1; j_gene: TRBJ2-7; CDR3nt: TGCGCCAGCAGCTACCTGGACAGGGTAGGCGACGAGCAGTACTTC; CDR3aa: CASSYLDRVGDEQYF
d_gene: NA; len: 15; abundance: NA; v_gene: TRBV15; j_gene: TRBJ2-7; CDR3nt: TGTGCCACCAGCAAAGTCCCTCGTAGCTCCTACGAGCAGTACTTC; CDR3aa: CATSKVPRSSYEQYF
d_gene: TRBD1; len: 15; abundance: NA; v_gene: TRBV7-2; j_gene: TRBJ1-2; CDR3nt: TGTGCCAGCAGCTCAATACAGGGGAATATCTATGGCTACACCTTC; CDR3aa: CASSSIQGNIYGYTF
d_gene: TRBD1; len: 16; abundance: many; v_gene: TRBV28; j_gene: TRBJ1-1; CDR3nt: TGTGCCATCAAACCGAGGACAGGGCTCATGAACACTGAAGCTTTCTTT; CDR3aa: CAIKPRTGLMNTEAFF
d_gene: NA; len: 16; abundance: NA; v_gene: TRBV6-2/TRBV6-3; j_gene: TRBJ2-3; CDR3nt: TGTGCCAGCAGTCCACGGGTCGGAGCTAGCACAGATACGCAGTATTTT; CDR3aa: CASSPRVGASTDTQYF
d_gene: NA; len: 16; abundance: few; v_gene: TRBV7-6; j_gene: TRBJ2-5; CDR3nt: TGTGCCAGCAGCCAAGACCTAGGAGGGCCCAAAGAGACCCAGTACTTC; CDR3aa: CASSQDLGGPKETQYF
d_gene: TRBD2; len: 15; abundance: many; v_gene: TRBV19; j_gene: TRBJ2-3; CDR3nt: TGTGCCAGTAGACAGGGGACTAGCGAAACAGATACGCAGTATTTT; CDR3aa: CASRQGTSETDTQYF
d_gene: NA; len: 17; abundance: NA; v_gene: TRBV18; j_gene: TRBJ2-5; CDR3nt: TGTGCCAGCTCACCACCGTCGCTAGTGAACGGCTTAAAGACCCAGTACTTC; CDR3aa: CASSPPSLVNGLKTQYF
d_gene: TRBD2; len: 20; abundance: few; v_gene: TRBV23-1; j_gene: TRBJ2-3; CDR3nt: TGCGCCAGCAGTAATGATCTAGCGGGAGGGCTCCTCAAATTCACAGATACGCAGTATTTT; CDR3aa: CASSNDLAGGLLKFTDTQYF
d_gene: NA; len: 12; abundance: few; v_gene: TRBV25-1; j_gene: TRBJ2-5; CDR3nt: TGTGCCAGCAGTGACAGGGAGGAGACCCAGTACTTC; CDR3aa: CASSDREETQYF
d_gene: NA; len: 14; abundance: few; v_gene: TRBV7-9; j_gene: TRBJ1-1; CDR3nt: TGTGCCAGCAGCTTAGGGGGTGCACACAGTGAAGCTTTCTTT; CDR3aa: CASSLGGAHSEAFF
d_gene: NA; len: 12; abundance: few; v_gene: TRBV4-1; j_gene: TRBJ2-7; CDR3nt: TGCGCCAGCAGCCAAGAGGGTGGAAATGAGTACTTC; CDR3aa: CASSQEGGNEYF
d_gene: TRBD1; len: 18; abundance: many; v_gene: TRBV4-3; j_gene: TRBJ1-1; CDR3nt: TGCGCCAGCAGCCAAGATCTGTCCGGACAGGGCCTGAACACTGAAGCTTTCTTT; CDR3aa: CASSQDLSGQGLNTEAFF
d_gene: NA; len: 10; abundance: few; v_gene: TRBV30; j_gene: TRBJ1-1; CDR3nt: TGTGCCTGGAGAGGCCAAGAAGCTTTCTTT; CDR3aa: CAWRGQEAFF
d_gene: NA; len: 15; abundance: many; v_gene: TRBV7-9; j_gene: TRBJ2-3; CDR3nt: TGTGCCAGCAGCAGAACTCCGGACAGATCAGATACGCAGTATTTT; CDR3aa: CASSRTPDRSDTQYF
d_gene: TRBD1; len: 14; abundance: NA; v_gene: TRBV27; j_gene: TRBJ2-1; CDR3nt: TGTGCCAGCACGAGGGACAGGGCGGACAATGAGCAGTTCTTC; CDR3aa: CASTRDRADNEQFF
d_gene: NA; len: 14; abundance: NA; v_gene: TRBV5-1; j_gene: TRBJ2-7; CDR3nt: TGCGCCAGCAGCTTGGAGCAGCCCGGGGGTGAGCAGTACTTC; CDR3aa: CASSLEQPGGEQYF
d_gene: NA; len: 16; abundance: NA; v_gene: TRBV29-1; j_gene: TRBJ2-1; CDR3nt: TGCAGCGCCCCCATGGGAGGGGACAGGTATTACAATGAGCAGTTCTTC; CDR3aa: CSAPMGGDRYYNEQFF